This T cell receptor beta chain emerged from a study of T cell responses to AZD1222 COVID-19 vaccine. Study-wide points: Clonal diversity was possibly underestimated, and white British individuals and females predominated among donors.

V shed 0 bases and J shed 3 bases, with 9 bases lying between them. CDR1 is LGHDT, CDR2 YNNKEL, per germline (reference sequence). This CDR3 contains 15 residues. TCRdb's table, derived via immunoSEQ multiplex PCR, lists solely in-frame clones and lacks some. The table includes approximately 190,000 clones, 85% to 95% detected once. To note about this clone: Its antigen is still unknown.

This sequence joins TRBV3-1 (or the pseudogene TRBV3-2) and TRBJ1-3; D not certain. Sequenced here: peripheral blood, sampled on day 0 of AZD1222 vaccination. This TCR was sampled from an adult in good health. In nucleotides, the CDR3 is TGTGCCAGCAGCCAAGACCAAGTGCGTGGAAACACCATATATTTT. Translated: CASSQDQVRGNTIYF.